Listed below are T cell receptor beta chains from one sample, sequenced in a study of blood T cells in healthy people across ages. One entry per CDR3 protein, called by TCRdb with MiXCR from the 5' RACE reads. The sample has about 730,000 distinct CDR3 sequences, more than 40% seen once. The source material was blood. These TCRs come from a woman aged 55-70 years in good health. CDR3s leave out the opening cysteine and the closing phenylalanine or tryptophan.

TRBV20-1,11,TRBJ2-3,SARVGSTDTQY
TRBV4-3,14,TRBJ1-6,ASSQATAGDNSPLH
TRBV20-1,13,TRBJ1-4,SARGPHSGDEKLF
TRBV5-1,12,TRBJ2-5,ASSFWEGAETQY
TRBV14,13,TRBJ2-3,ASSNRDTTTDTQY
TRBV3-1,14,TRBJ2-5,ASSQGTSGVGGAQY
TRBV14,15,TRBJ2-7,ASSQDGSGRGGYEQY
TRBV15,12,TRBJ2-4,ATSRASGGNIQY
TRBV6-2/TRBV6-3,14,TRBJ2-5,ASSIQLAGAGETQY
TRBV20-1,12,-,SAREVLAPYEQY
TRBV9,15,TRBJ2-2,ASSVGWGHGNTRELF
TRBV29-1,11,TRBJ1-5,SVASSLDQPQH
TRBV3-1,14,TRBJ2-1,ASTQLAGGHYNEQF
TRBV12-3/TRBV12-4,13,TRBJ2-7,ASSLALGPWDEQY
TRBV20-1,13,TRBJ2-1,SARDGIVPVHEQF
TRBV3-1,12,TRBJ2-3,ASKGGLSTDTQY
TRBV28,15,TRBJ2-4,ASIETWGTSGGETRY
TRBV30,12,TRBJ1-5,AWSGSSSNQPQH
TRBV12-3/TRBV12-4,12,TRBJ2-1,ASIVSGGYNEQF
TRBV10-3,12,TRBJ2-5,AIRGTSGSYWRY
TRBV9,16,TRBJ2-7,ASSVAPTGTSGPYEQY
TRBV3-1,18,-,ASSHWGGLAGGRPYNEQY
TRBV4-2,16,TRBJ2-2,ASSQDLLLAGKRGELF
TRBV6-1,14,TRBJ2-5,ASSRLRGGAQETQY
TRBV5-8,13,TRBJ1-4,ASSTGQRRYEKLF
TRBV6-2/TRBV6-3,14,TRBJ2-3,ASSRHRGLPQDTQY
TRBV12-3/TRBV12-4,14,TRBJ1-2,ASSLRTGGAYYGYT
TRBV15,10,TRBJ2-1,ATSRDKETQF
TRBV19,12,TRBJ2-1,ASRKDYYYNEQF
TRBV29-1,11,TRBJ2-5,SVGVASQETQY